Following are 20 T cell receptor beta chains from one sample sequenced in a study of CD8 T cells in Susac syndrome. A quantity of about 0.5 to 1 ug RNA underwent reverse transcription using random hexamers. MiXCR, run by TCRdb on the immunoSEQ multiplex PCR reads, gives a single entry per CDR3 protein. The table shows 170,000 or so distinct CDR3 sequences, with over 90% occurring only once. The source material was CD4+ T cells from PBMCs. The receptors originated from a human donor with Susac syndrome.

V usage is TRBV29-1 and J usage is TRBJ2-5; TRBD1 matches 8 bases. Losses at the gene ends were 5 bases for V and 1 base for J; bases not matched to a gene: 6. Germline V CDR1 and CDR2: SQVTM, ANQGSEA. The length of the CDR3 is 14 residues. The DNA for the CDR3 is TGCAGCGTTCAACTTGGGACAGGCCAAGAGACCCAGTACTTC. This sequence encodes CSVQLGTGQETQYF. The full variable domain, its missing parts supplied by reference TRBV29-1 and TRBJ2-5, is SAVISQKPSRDICQRGTSLTIQCQVDSQVTMMFWYRQQPGQSLTLIATANQGSEATYESGFVIDKFPISRPNLTFSTLTVSNMSPEDSSIYLCSVQLGTGQETQYFGPGTRLLVL.

The chain joins TRBV29-1 to TRBJ2-2, with 8 bases matching TRBD1. The ends lost 6 bases at V and 7 bases at J; junction bases unmatched: 7. The germline gives CDR1 SQVTM, CDR2 ANQGSEA. CDR3 length: 13 residues. CDR3 DNA: TGCAGCGTGGACAGGGCGGGTGGCGGGGAGCTGTTTTTT. Amino acid sequence: CSVDRAGGGELFF.

This chain uses TRBV20-1 with TRBJ2-5; D gene unclear. CDR1 is DFQATT, CDR2 SNEGSKA, per germline (reference sequence). The CDR3 consists of 14 residues. The V end lost 0 bases, the J end lost 4 bases, and 12 bases lay between the germline ends. CDR3 DNA sequence: TGCAGTGCTAGAGAAGGGTTCTCCGGAGAGACCCAGTACTTC. Residues: CSAREGFSGETQYF.

The chain links TRBV12-3 or TRBV12-4 to TRBJ2-3; D possibly matches TRBD1 or TRBD2 (5 bases each). Deletions cut 3 bases from V and 2 bases from J, with 9 bases between. CDR3 length equals 14 residues. The CDR3 DNA is TGTGCCAGCAGTTTCGGGACGTACACAGATACGCAGTATTTT. Its protein product is CASSFGTYTDTQYF.

The chain couples TRBV30 to TRBJ1-2, with D hard to call. This CDR3 region has 12 residues. The V and J ends lost 0 bases and 8 bases respectively, with 10 bases between them. CDR1 is GTSNPN, CDR2 SVGIG, per germline (reference sequence). The CDR3 is CAWSVRAQGYTF. CDR3 in DNA: TGTGCCTGGAGTGTACGGGCGCAGGGCTACACCTTC.

This chain connects TRBV30 to TRBJ2-6, with 7 bases identical to TRBD2. Looked up from germline, CDR1 is GTSNPN and CDR2 is SVGIG (reference sequence). V shed 1 base, J shed 4 bases, and the junction held 7 bases outside the gene matches. CDR3 length: 16 residues. The CDR3 region is CAWSEGRGAGANVLTF. The CDR3 nucleotides read TGTGCCTGGAGTGAAGGGAGGGGCGCAGGGGCCAACGTCCTGACTTTC.

The chain joins TRBV7-2 to TRBJ2-1; unclear D gene. V dropped 4 bases and J dropped 4 bases, with 8 bases sitting between them. Germline CDR1 SGHTA, CDR2 FQGNSA. CDR3 length: 13 residues. In nucleotides, the CDR3 is TGTGCCAGCAGCTCTTACAGTTACAATGAGCAGTTCTTC. Its protein is CASSSYSYNEQFF.

Here the CDR3 DNA reads TGTGCCAGCAGTGAAACCGGGACAGCGAACACCGGGGAGCTGTTTTTT. This translates into CASSETGTANTGELFF. V usage is TRBV2 and J usage is TRBJ2-2, with 7 bases aligning to TRBD1. Germline-derived CDR1 and CDR2 are SNHLY and FYNNEI. CDR3 length: 16 residues. Unmatched junction bases numbered 3, after V lost 2 bases and J lost 0 bases.

The CDR3 here is CASGDSNEQYF. CDR3 DNA: TGTGCCAGCGGGGACTCTAACGAGCAGTACTTC. V usage is TRBV6-5 and J usage is TRBJ2-7; a weak D match, TRBD2 (6 bases). CDR3 length: 11 amino acids. The germline V gene has CDR1 MNHEY and CDR2 SVGAGI. Trimming took 8 bases from V and 5 from J, leaving 10 bases between them.

The CDR3 region is CASSSRAQGAFF. The CDR3, as DNA: TGTGCCAGCAGTTCCAGGGCCCAGGGAGCTTTCTTT. This sequence joins TRBV6-5 and TRBJ1-1, with D possibly being TRBD1 (5 bases). V was pared by 4 bases and J by 10 bases, with 13 bases between. This CDR3 is built from 12 residues. Germline loops: CDR1 MNHEY, CDR2 SVGAGI.

The chain couples TRBV5-4 to TRBJ2-5; D may be TRBD1 (5 bases). The CDR3 has 15 residues. Trimming cost V 0 bases and J 5 bases, with 14 bases left between them. The germline V gene has CDR1 SGHNT and CDR2 YYREEE (reference sequence). The CDR3 DNA is TGTGCCAGCAGCTTGGCCAATAGGGGATCCGAGACCCAGTACTTC. Protein: CASSLANRGSETQYF.

This chain links TRBV28 with TRBJ2-7, with D unclear. The CDR3 length is 12 residues. From germline, CDR1 is MDHEN and CDR2 SYDVKM. V shed 5 bases and J shed 2 bases, with 7 bases lying between them. CDR3: CASSPTTYEQYF. CDR3 in DNA: TGTGCCAGCAGTCCTACAACCTACGAGCAGTACTTC.

The CDR3 coding sequence is TGTGCCAGCAGCTTGGGCGGGGGAACCTACAATGAGCAGTTCTTC. This sequence encodes CASSLGGGTYNEQFF. The gene calls are TRBV7-2 and TRBJ2-1; 7 positions agree with TRBD2. V was clipped by 3 bases and J by 2 bases; unmatched bases: 4. Germline V gene data show CDR1 as SGHTA and CDR2 as FQGNSA. The CDR3 length is 15 residues.

V and J are TRBV28 and TRBJ2-1, with no clear D. The germline gives CDR1 MDHEN, CDR2 SYDVKM. With 6 bases removed from V and 9 bases from J, the gap between germline ends came to 12 bases. This CDR3 has 12 residues. The CDR3 nucleotides read TGTGCCAGCAGCCTTGGGTACGGTGAGCAGTTCTTC. Its protein product is CASSLGYGEQFF.

V gene TRBV4-3 combines with J gene TRBJ2-5, with D unresolved. The CDR3 totals 12 residues. CDR1 is LGHNA and CDR2 is YSLEER in the germline V gene. With 1 base removed from V and 5 bases from J, the gap between germline ends came to 5 bases. The CDR3 DNA sequence: TGCGCCAGCAGCCAAGTGGAGGAGACCCAGTACTTC. This encodes CASSQVEETQYF.

A single count supports this clonotype. The rearrangement uses TRBV20-1 and TRBJ1-1, with unresolved D. CDR1 is DFQATT, CDR2 SNEGSKA, per germline (reference sequence). V lost 6 bases, J lost 1 base, and 15 bases lay in between. The CDR3 spans 14 residues. CDR3 coding DNA: TGCAGTGCCGCTAACCCGGGAGAGAACACTGAAGCTTTCTTT. Protein sequence: CSAANPGENTEAFF.

The chain combines TRBV12-3 or TRBV12-4 with TRBJ1-1; D is unclear. V lost 3 bases and J 3 bases, leaving 17 bases between the germline ends. There are 16 residues in the CDR3. Written as DNA, the CDR3 is TGTGCCAGCAGTTTGATCCCCGGGGTTGACGACACTGAAGCTTTCTTT. As protein: CASSLIPGVDDTEAFF.

The chain links TRBV20-1 to TRBJ2-4; either TRBD1 or TRBD2 may supply D (5 bases each). CDR3 length equals 12 residues. The V gene's germline CDR1 is DFQATT and CDR2 SNEGSKA (reference sequence). Trimming took 6 bases from V and 9 from J, leaving 15 bases between them. CDR3 sequence (DNA): TGCAGTGCAGACTGGGACCTTACCATTCAGTACTTC. Protein product: CSADWDLTIQYF.

V gene TRBV20-1 combines with J gene TRBJ2-1, with 14 bases aligning to TRBD2. Germline trimming cut 5 bases from V and 4 bases from J; bases unmatched to any gene: 7. The CDR3 contains 16 residues. Germline V gene lookup returns CDR1 DFQATT and CDR2 SNEGSKA (reference sequence). CDR3 sequence: CSALGLAGAIYNEQFF. The CDR3 DNA reads TGCAGTGCTCTGGGACTAGCGGGAGCGATTTACAATGAGCAGTTCTTC.

This clonotype occurred once. The chain combines TRBV6-5 with TRBJ2-1; 12 bases agree with TRBD2. J was trimmed by 4 bases and V by 0 bases; bases with no gene match: 4. Germline loops: CDR1 MNHEY, CDR2 SVGAGI. The CDR3 is 17 amino acids. CDR3 sequence reads: CASSYSGTSGLYNEQFF. The CDR3 DNA is TGTGCCAGCAGTTACTCCGGGACTAGCGGGCTATACAATGAGCAGTTCTTC.